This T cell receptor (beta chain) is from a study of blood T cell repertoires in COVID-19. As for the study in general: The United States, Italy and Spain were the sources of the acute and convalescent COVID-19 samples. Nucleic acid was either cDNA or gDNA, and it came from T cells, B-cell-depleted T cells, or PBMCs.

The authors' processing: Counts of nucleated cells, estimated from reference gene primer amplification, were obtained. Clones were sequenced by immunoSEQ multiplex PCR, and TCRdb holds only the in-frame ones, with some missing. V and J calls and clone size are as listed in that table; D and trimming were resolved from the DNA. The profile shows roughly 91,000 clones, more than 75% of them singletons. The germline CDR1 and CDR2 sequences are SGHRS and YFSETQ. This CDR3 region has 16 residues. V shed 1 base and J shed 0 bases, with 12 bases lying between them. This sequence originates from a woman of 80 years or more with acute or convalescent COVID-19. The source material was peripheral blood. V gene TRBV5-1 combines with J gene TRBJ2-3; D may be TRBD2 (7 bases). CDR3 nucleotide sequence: TGCGCCAGCAGCTTGTACGGGGGGCGAAGCACAGATACGCAGTATTTT. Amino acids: CASSLYGGRSTDTQYF.